This T cell receptor (beta chain) was identified during a study of T cells in Graves' hyperthyroidism and ophthalmopathy (dated by TCRdb to the late 2010s). As for the study more broadly: Peripheral blood samples were taken at initial diagnosis, before any treatment was given. To identify distinguishing TCR V-J signatures, a discovery cohort of about a hundred patients was used, comprising 43 with Graves' ophthalmopathy and under 60 with stable Graves' hyperthyroidism. Prospective prediction of ophthalmopathy was tested in an independent validation cohort of approximately 19 hyperthyroidism patients and roughly 16 patients who later progressed to ophthalmopathy. The approximately 95 discovery patients were divided at random into training and test sets in a 7:3 ratio. Thyroid tissue and blood T-cell repertoires from more than five Graves' hyperthyroidism patients were also compared in the study. Once sampling was done, hyperthyroidism patients were given methimazole at a starting dose of 30 mg daily, whereas ophthalmopathy patients were given high-dose intravenous methylprednisolone. According to the paper, TCR Vbeta CDR3 sequencing was carried out on 135 peripheral blood samples, which came from some 41 ophthalmopathy, 75 or so hyperthyroidism and some 17 progressor patients.

A patient counted as having stable Graves' hyperthyroidism if no progression to ophthalmopathy occurred over 18 months of follow-up. Hyperthyroidism patients were newly diagnosed, had a disease duration of under 2 months, and were aged 18 to 65 years. Patients with uncontrolled infections, other autoimmune diseases, pregnancy or lactation were excluded. Diagnoses were based on clinical symptoms, serum thyroxine and TRAb, thyroid ultrasound and orbital computed tomography. Ficoll-Paque density gradient centrifugation was used to isolate PBMCs from around 10 ml of fresh peripheral blood. Total RNA was extracted with Trizol reagent, and quality was checked on an Agilent 2100 Bioanalyzer. TCR beta CDR3 regions were amplified from RNA transcripts. A first-round RT-PCR of the TCR CDR3 used the HTBI primer set with the Qiagen OneStep RT-PCR kit. A second multiplex PCR round built the libraries, followed by size selection and purification. Paired-end sequencing of the libraries was performed with 100 bp reads on an Illumina HiSeq2000. On the authors' methods: SOAPnuke was used to process the raw data, removing reads that contained adapters or uncalled bases, had a mean Phred below 15, or lacked an exact match to the constant primer or identifier. High-quality paired reads were merged with COPE v1.2.5, and unique nucleotide sequences were defined as clonotypes. Clonotypes were aligned to IMGT TRBV, TRBD and TRBJ reference segments using MiTCR v1.1. Only V-J combinations with frequency above 0.0001, covering about 99% of repertoires, were analysed. The TCS score was defined as the ratio of F50 (clonal expansion) to E x V (chaos), calculated using BLOSUM62-based TCRdist between CDR3 peptides within each V-J. Welch's t-statistics and random forest reduced some 510 V-J features to 10 to 15, which were used in a naive Bayes classifier (R e1071). Starting from the raw public reads, TCRdb applied fastp trimming at Q25, assembled clones with MiXCR and retained in-frame beta chains. Entries are consolidated by CDR3 protein sequence, retaining the most common genes and DNA. TCRdb assigned the V and J calls; the authors' analysis was not used. The sample contains about 620,000 distinct CDR3 sequences, 15% to 20% of them found a single time. The top ten clones comprise 3% to 4.5% of the sample.

This clonotype was counted only a few times. No antigen is known for it. A much larger clone sits a single nucleotide away, making a read error possible. Broad study findings and their caveats: In validation, the model predicted progression to ophthalmopathy a median of about 6 months before onset, with about 71% sensitivity and roughly 79% specificity. A 13 V-J signature model separated ophthalmopathy from stable hyperthyroidism, with over 85% sensitivity and 81% to 82% specificity in cross-validation and 80%/75% in testing. Most expanded thyroid clonotypes (frequency above 0.001) were also detected in blood, a finding suggesting that blood repertoires may reflect thyroid immune responses. No statistical method was used to set the sample size in advance, and investigators knew the group allocation.

Sequenced input: blood. The TCR sequence derives from a woman under 40 with Graves' hyperthyroidism.

The DNA sequence reads TGTGCCACCAGCAGAGATCGAGGGTCTGGGGCCAACGTCCCGACTTTC. It codes for CATSRDRGSGANVPTF. The rearranged segments are TRBV15 and TRBJ2-6, with the D gene possibly TRBD1 or TRBD2, each one fitting 5 bases. The CDR3 measures 16 amino acids from cysteine to phenylalanine. Kept here is only the CDR3 DNA, which spans 48 bases and is read in frame from base 1. From the germline V gene (reference sequence), CDR1 is LNHNV and CDR2 is YYDKDF.